Listed here is a single T cell receptor beta chain. The sample originates from a study of blood T cell repertoires in COVID-19. CDR1 and CDR2 from the germline V gene are MNHNS and SASEGT. CDR3 size: 16 residues. Trimming stripped 3 bases from V and 0 bases from J, with 15 bases between. In the source study's methods: Amplification from reference gene primers served as the basis for estimated nucleated cell counts. Using immunoSEQ multiplex PCR, the repertoire was profiled, and TCRdb retains in-frame clones only, with some absent. V, J and clone size were drawn from that table, and D and trimming were deduced from the DNA. Among 250,000 to 350,000 clones, about 92% were seen once, and the ten largest hold about 18%.

The source material was PBMCs or T cells enriched from blood (not recorded which). The V and J genes are TRBV6-1 and TRBJ2-7; possible D gene TRBD1, 6 bases. The TCR was taken from a woman under 40 who had recovered from COVID-19. As DNA, the CDR3 is TGTGCCAGCAGTGACCACCCCCGGACAGCCTCCTACGAGCAGTACTTC. Residues: CASSDHPRTASYEQYF.